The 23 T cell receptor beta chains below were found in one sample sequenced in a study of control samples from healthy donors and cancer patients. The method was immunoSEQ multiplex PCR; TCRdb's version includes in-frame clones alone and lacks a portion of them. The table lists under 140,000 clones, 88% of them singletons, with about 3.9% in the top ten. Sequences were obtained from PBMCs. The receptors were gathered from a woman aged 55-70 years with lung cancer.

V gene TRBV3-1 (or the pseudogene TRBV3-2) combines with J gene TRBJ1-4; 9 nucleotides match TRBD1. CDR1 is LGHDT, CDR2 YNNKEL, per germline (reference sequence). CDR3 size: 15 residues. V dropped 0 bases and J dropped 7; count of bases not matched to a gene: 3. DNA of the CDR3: TGTGCCAGCAGCCAAGATGGGACAGGGCGTGAAAAACTGTTTTTT. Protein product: CASSQDGTGREKLFF.

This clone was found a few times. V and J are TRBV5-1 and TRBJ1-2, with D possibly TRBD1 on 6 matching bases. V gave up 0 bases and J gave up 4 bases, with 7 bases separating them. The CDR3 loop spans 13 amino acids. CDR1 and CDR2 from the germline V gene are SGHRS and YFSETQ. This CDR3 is CASSLEGGYGYTF. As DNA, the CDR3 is TGCGCCAGCAGCTTGGAAGGGGGCTATGGCTACACCTTC.

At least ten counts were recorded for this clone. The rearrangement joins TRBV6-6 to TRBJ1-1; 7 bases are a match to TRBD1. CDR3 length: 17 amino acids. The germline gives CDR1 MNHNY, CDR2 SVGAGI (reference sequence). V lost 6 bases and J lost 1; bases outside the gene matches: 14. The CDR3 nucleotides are TGTGCCAGCAGACGACAGGGATTGCAACCTACGAACACTGAAGCTTTCTTT. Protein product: CASRRQGLQPTNTEAFF.

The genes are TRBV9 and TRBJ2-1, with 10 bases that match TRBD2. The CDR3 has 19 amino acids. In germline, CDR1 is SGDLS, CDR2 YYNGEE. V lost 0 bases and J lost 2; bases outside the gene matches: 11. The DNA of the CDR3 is TGTGCCAGCAGCGTAGGGCCCGGCCTACTAGCGGGACCCTACAATGAGCAGTTCTTC. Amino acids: CASSVGPGLLAGPYNEQFF.

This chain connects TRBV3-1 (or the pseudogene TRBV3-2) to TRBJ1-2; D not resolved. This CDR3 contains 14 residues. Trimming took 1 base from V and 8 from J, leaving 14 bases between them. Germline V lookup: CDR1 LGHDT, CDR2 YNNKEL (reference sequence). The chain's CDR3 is CASSQGEAAGGYTF. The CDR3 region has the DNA TGTGCCAGCAGCCAAGGGGAGGCGGCCGGGGGCTACACCTTC.

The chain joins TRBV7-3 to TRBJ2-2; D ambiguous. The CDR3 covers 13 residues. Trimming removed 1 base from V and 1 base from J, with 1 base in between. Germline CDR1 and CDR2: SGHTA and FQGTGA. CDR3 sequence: CASSLKNTGELFF. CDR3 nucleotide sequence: TGTGCCAGCAGCTTAAAGAACACCGGGGAGCTGTTTTTT.

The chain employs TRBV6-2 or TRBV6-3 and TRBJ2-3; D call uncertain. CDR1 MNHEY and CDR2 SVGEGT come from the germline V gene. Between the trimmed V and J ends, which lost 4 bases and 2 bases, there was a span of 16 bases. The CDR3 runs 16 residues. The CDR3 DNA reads TGTGCCAGCAGTTTGGACGGTTCGGTTTCCACAGATACGCAGTATTTT. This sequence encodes CASSLDGSVSTDTQYF.

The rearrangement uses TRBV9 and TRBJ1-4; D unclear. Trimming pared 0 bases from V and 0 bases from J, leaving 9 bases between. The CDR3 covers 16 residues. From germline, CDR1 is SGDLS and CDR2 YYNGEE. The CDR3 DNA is TGTGCCAGCAGCGTAGGTCAGGAATCAACTAATGAAAAACTGTTTTTT. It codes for CASSVGQESTNEKLFF.

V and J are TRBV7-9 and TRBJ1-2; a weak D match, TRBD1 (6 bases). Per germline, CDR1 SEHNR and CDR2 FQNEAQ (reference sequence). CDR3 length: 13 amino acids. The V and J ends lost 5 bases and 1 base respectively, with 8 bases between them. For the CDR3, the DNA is TGTGCCAGCAGCCCGGACAGTAACTATGGCTACACCTTC. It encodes CASSPDSNYGYTF.

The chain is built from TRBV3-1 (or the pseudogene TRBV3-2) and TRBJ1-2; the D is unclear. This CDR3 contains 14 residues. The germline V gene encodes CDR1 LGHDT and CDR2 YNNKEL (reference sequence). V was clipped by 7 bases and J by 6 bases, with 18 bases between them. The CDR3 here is CASTPSGSKNGYTF. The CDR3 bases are TGTGCCAGCACTCCCTCCGGGTCGAAGAATGGCTACACCTTC.

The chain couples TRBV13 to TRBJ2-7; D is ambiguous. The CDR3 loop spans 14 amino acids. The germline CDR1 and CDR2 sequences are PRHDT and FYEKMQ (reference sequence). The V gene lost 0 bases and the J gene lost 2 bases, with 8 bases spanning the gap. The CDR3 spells CASSLGHRTYEQYF. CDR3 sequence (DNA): TGTGCCAGCAGCTTAGGGCACCGAACCTACGAGCAGTACTTC.

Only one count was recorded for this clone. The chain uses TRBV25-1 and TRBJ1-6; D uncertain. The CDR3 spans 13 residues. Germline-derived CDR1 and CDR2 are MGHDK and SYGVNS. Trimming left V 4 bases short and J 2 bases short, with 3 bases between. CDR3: CASSGAYNSPLHF. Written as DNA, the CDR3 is TGTGCCAGCAGTGGCGCCTATAATTCACCCCTCCACTTT. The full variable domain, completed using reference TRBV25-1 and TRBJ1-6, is EADIYQTPRYLVIGTGKKITLECSQTMGHDKMYWYQQDPGMELHLIHYSYGVNSTEKGDLSSESTVSRIRTEHFPLTLESARPSHTSQYLCASSGAYNSPLHFGNGTRLTVT.

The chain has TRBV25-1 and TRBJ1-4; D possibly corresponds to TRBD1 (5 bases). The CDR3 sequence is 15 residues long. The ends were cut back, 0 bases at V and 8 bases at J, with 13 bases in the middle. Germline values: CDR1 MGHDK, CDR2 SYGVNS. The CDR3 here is CASSEYKRRDEKLFF. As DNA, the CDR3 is TGTGCCAGCAGTGAATATAAGAGGAGGGACGAAAAACTGTTTTTT.

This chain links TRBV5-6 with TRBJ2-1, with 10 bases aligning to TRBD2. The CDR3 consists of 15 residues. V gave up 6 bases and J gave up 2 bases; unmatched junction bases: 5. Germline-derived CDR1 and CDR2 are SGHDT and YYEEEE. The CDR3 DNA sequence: TGTGCCAGCACCTCTAGCGGGGGTCCCTACAATGAGCAGTTCTTC. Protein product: CASTSSGGPYNEQFF.

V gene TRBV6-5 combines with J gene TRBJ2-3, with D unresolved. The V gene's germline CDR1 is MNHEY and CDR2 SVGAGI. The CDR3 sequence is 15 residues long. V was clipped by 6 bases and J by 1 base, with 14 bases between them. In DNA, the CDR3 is TGTGCCAGCAGGCCCCCTCTACCCGGCACAGATACGCAGTATTTT. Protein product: CASRPPLPGTDTQYF.

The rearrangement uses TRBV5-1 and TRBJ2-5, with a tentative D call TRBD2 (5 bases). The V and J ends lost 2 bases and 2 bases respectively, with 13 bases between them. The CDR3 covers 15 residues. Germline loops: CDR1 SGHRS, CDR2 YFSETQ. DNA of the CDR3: TGCGCCAGCAGCTTATTTTCACTAGGACAAGAGACCCAGTACTTC. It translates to CASSLFSLGQETQYF.

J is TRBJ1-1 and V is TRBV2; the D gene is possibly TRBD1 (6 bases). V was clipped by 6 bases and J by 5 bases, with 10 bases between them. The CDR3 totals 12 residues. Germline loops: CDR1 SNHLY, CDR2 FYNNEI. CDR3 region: CASRVRGTEAFF. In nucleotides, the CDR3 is TGTGCCAGCAGGGTAAGGGGGACTGAAGCTTTCTTT.

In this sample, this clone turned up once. The CDR3 DNA sequence: TGTGCCAGTCGGAACGGGCTAAATTTCTACGAGCAGTACTTC. It translates to CASRNGLNFYEQYF. This chain links TRBV6-5 with TRBJ2-7; D uncertain. This CDR3 spans 14 amino acids. The germline gives CDR1 MNHEY, CDR2 SVGAGI. The V gene lost 9 bases and the J gene lost 3 bases, with 18 bases spanning the gap.

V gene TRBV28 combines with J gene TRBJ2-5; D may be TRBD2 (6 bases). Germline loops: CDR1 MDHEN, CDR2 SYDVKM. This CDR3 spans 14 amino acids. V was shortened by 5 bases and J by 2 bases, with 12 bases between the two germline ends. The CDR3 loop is CASSRPTRQETQYF. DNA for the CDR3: TGTGCCAGCAGTAGACCGACTAGACAAGAGACCCAGTACTTC.

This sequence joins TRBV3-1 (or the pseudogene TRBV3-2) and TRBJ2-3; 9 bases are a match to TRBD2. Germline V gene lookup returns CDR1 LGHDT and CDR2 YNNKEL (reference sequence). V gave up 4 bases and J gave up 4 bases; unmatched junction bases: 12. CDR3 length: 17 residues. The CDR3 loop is CASSPLMAGGGADTQYF. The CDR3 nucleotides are TGTGCCAGCAGCCCCTTGATGGCGGGAGGGGGAGCAGATACGCAGTATTTT.

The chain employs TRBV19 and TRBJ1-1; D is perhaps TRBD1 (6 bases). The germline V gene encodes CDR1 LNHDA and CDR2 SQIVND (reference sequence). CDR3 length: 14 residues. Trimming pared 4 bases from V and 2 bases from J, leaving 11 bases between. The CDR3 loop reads CASSRGGLNTEAFF. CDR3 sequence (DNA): TGTGCCAGTAGTAGGGGGGGGCTAAACACTGAAGCTTTCTTT.

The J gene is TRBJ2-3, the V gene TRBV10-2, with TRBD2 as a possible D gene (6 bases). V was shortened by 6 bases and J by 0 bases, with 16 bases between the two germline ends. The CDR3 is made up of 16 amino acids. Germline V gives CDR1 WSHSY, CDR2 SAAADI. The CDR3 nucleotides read TGCGCCAGCAGGGGACTTCTCGACTCTAGCACAGATACGCAGTATTTT. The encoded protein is CASRGLLDSSTDTQYF.

CDR3 protein: CASSLSITRVEGSTEAFF. CDR3 nucleotides: TGTGCCAGCAGTTTATCGATTACGAGAGTCGAGGGATCCACTGAAGCTTTCTTT. The chain employs TRBV27 and TRBJ1-1; D remains ambiguous. V lost 0 bases and J lost 4, with 21 bases in between. CDR3 length equals 18 residues. Germline loops: CDR1 MNHEY, CDR2 SMNVEV (reference sequence).